One and the same sample provided the 31 T cell receptor beta chains below, sequenced in a study of blood T cell repertoires in COVID-19. Produced via immunoSEQ multiplex PCR; TCRdb's table is partial and in-frame only. This table has tens of thousands of clones, more than 75% appearing once. The sample comprised peripheral blood. These receptors were taken from a man aged 55 to 70 with COVID-19, enrolled during active disease.

This clone was counted a single time. This chain uses TRBV19 with TRBJ2-7; TRBD2 matches 12 bases. This CDR3 region has 16 residues. Germline V gives CDR1 LNHDA, CDR2 SQIVND (reference sequence). J gave up 2 bases and V 5 bases, and 7 bases lay outside the gene matches. The CDR3 nucleotides read TGTGCCAGTAGTTCAAAGACTAGCGGGAGCACCTACGAGCAGTACTTC. It codes for CASSSKTSGSTYEQYF.

This chain joins TRBV30 and TRBJ2-5; no definite D call. V gave up 4 bases and J gave up 5 bases, with 11 bases separating them. The CDR3 consists of 12 residues. Per germline, CDR1 GTSNPN and CDR2 SVGIG (reference sequence). The CDR3 nucleotides are TGTGCCTGGACCTCTAGTGGGGAGACCCAGTACTTC. Its translation is CAWTSSGETQYF.

The rearrangement uses TRBV19 and TRBJ1-1; weak D call: TRBD1 (6 bases). The CDR3 length is 14 residues. Germline CDR1 is LNHDA and CDR2 is SQIVND (reference sequence). Trimming pared 7 bases from V and 1 base from J, leaving 13 bases between. The CDR3 DNA is TGTGCCAGTAATCAACAGGGTGAGAACACTGAAGCTTTCTTT. This encodes CASNQQGENTEAFF.

V gene TRBV11-2 combines with J gene TRBJ2-7, with TRBD2 matching 8 bases. Germline-derived CDR1 and CDR2 are SGHAT and FQNNGV. The J segment lost 4 bases and the V segment lost 3 bases, leaving 11 bases of the junction unmatched. The CDR3 loop spans 16 amino acids. The CDR3 protein is CASSFSGVTEPYEQYF. CDR3 DNA: TGTGCCAGCAGCTTTAGCGGGGTGACAGAGCCTTACGAGCAGTACTTC.

J is TRBJ2-7 and V is TRBV6-5; 8 bases align to TRBD2. Looked up from germline, CDR1 is MNHEY and CDR2 is SVGAGI. J lost 4 bases, V lost 4 bases, and 12 bases had no gene match. The CDR3 spans 16 residues. CDR3 nucleotide sequence: TGTGCCAGCAGTTTGGGGGAAGCGGGAGTCTTTTACGAGCAGTACTTC. It encodes CASSLGEAGVFYEQYF.

This sequence joins TRBV6-5 and TRBJ2-1, with unresolved D. The CDR3 is made up of 15 amino acids. Trimming shortened V by 6 bases and J by 0 bases, and 12 bases separated the two germline ends. Per germline, CDR1 MNHEY and CDR2 SVGAGI. CDR3 region: CASSRGGFSYNEQFF. CDR3 nucleotide sequence: TGTGCCAGCAGCCGTGGCGGATTCTCCTACAATGAGCAGTTCTTC.

The rearrangement joins TRBV3-1 (or the pseudogene TRBV3-2) to TRBJ1-3; 10 positions match TRBD1. J lost 14 bases, V lost 3 bases, and 4 bases had no gene match. CDR1 and CDR2 from the germline V gene are LGHDT and YNNKEL (reference sequence). The CDR3 has 12 amino acids. The CDR3 reads CASSHDRGRLYF. CDR3 DNA: TGTGCCAGCAGCCATGACAGGGGGCGCTTATATTTT.

CDR3 amino acids: CASSSGTGGRETQYF. The CDR3 coding sequence is TGCGCCAGCAGCTCCGGGACAGGGGGCAGGGAGACCCAGTACTTC. The chain has TRBV5-1 and TRBJ2-5; 12 bases match TRBD1. The trim removed 3 bases at V and 5 bases at J, leaving 5 bases unmatched. Germline V CDR1 and CDR2: SGHRS, YFSETQ. This CDR3 comprises 15 residues. Together with reference TRBV5-1 and TRBJ2-5, the CDR3 gives the full variable domain: KAGVTQTPRYLIKTRGQQVTLSCSPISGHRSVSWYQQTPGQGLQFLFEYFSETQRNKGNFPGRFSGRQFSNSRSEMNVSTLELGDSALYLCASSSGTGGRETQYFGPGTRLLVL.

This chain links TRBV20-1 with TRBJ2-7, with 9 bases matching TRBD2. CDR3 length: 14 residues. V was pared by 3 bases and J by 2 bases, with 5 bases of the junction left unmatched. The germline CDR1 and CDR2 sequences are DFQATT and SNEGSKA (reference sequence). CDR3 nucleotide sequence: TGCAGTGCTAGTCGTTTAGCGGGAGCCTACGAGCAGTACTTC. Translated: CSASRLAGAYEQYF.

The CDR3 loop is CASSQDHGGETQYF. CDR3 nucleotide sequence: TGTGCCAGCAGCCAAGATCATGGGGGGGAGACCCAGTACTTC. The chain carries TRBV3-1 (or the pseudogene TRBV3-2) and TRBJ2-5; perhaps TRBD2 as D (6 bases). The V end lost 0 bases, the J end lost 5 bases, and 10 bases lay between the germline ends. The CDR3 has 14 residues. Germline V gives CDR1 LGHDT, CDR2 YNNKEL (reference sequence).

J is TRBJ2-7 and V is TRBV7-2; D perhaps matches TRBD2 (6 bases). Per germline, CDR1 SGHTA and CDR2 FQGNSA. There are 15 residues in the CDR3. Trimming pared 1 base from V and 2 bases from J, leaving 12 bases between. The CDR3, as DNA: TGTGCCAGCAGCTTAGGGGCGGGACCACCCTACGAGCAGTACTTC. Protein: CASSLGAGPPYEQYF.

CDR3 in DNA: TGTGCCAGCAGCCAGGGGAGCGGTTACACCGGGGAGCTGTTTTTT. This sequence encodes CASSQGSGYTGELFF. V and J are TRBV3-1 (or the pseudogene TRBV3-2) and TRBJ2-2; the D gene is possibly TRBD2 (5 bases). The CDR3 runs 15 residues. Germline-derived CDR1 and CDR2 are LGHDT and YNNKEL (reference sequence). The V end was cut by 3 bases, the J end by 3 bases, with 11 bases between.

V usage is TRBV6-6 and J usage is TRBJ1-1; 7 bases are shared with TRBD1. The germline V gene has CDR1 MNHNY and CDR2 SVGAGI (reference sequence). Trimming at V came to 2 bases and at J to 3 bases, leaving 3 bases not matched to a gene. The CDR3 is 14 residues long. This CDR3 is CASSYEGAYTEAFF. CDR3 coding DNA: TGTGCCAGCAGTTACGAGGGGGCCTACACTGAAGCTTTCTTT.

The chain carries TRBV3-1 (or the pseudogene TRBV3-2) and TRBJ2-3; D might be TRBD2 (5 bases). Germline V gives CDR1 LGHDT, CDR2 YNNKEL (reference sequence). The CDR3 consists of 16 residues. V was clipped by 4 bases and J by 0 bases, with 14 bases between them. The CDR3 DNA reads TGTGCCAGCAGCCCCCGTACTAGAAGCAGCACAGATACGCAGTATTTT. Translation: CASSPRTRSSTDTQYF.

This clone occurred once. This sequence joins TRBV18 and TRBJ2-7; TRBD1 matches 7 bases. The CDR3 covers 13 residues. The V segment lost 3 bases and the J segment 7 bases; nucleotides outside the gene matches: 6. Germline CDR1 reads KGHSH; CDR2 reads LQKENI. CDR3 bases: TGTGCCAGCTCACCGATCGACAGGGATGAGCAGTACTTC. This translates into CASSPIDRDEQYF.

The V gene is TRBV6-5, the J gene TRBJ2-3, with 8 bases fitting TRBD2. The germline V gene has CDR1 MNHEY and CDR2 SVGAGI. The V segment lost 2 bases and the J segment 6 bases; nucleotides outside the gene matches: 4. The CDR3 consists of 14 residues. The CDR3, as DNA: TGTGCCAGCAGTTACGGGGGACTAGAGGATACGCAGTATTTT. It translates to CASSYGGLEDTQYF.

This clone was found once. The J gene is TRBJ2-1, the V gene TRBV20-1; 8 nucleotides match TRBD1. The CDR3 covers 14 residues. In germline, CDR1 is DFQATT, CDR2 SNEGSKA (reference sequence). V dropped 3 bases and J dropped 1; count of bases not matched to a gene: 2. The CDR3 region is CSASGQGSYNEQFF. DNA for the CDR3: TGCAGTGCTAGTGGACAGGGATCCTACAATGAGCAGTTCTTC.

The J gene is TRBJ2-5, the V gene TRBV10-1; 8 bases match TRBD2. The CDR3 runs 15 residues. The germline CDR1 and CDR2 sequences are WNHNN and SYGVQD (reference sequence). The V segment lost 0 bases and the J segment 1 base; nucleotides outside the gene matches: 1. Here the CDR3 reads CASSESGGGQETQYF. In DNA, the CDR3 is TGCGCCAGCAGTGAGTCCGGGGGGGGCCAAGAGACCCAGTACTTC.

This CDR3 is CASREWTEAFF. CDR3 in DNA: TGTGCCAGCAGGGAGTGGACTGAAGCTTTCTTT. This chain connects TRBV6-6 to TRBJ1-1; D is uncertain. This CDR3 spans 11 amino acids. V lost 6 bases to trimming and J lost 5 bases, with 7 bases between them. Germline V gene data show CDR1 as MNHNY and CDR2 as SVGAGI (reference sequence).

V usage is TRBV18 and J usage is TRBJ2-2; no firm D call. The germline V gene encodes CDR1 KGHSH and CDR2 LQKENI. Trimming took off 3 bases at V and 6 bases at J, with 11 bases between the two ends. This CDR3 has 14 residues. In DNA, the CDR3 is TGTGCCAGCTCACCTCTTGGTAGCTCCGGGGAGCTGTTTTTT. It encodes CASSPLGSSGELFF.

This clone was found once. In nucleotides, the CDR3 is TGTGCCAGCAGTCCCACCTGGACAGGACGCTACGAGCAGTACTTC. It specifies CASSPTWTGRYEQYF. The gene calls are TRBV28 and TRBJ2-7; TRBD1 matches 7 bases. Germline CDR1 reads MDHEN; CDR2 reads SYDVKM. V trimming: 5 bases; J trimming: 3 bases; junction bases outside the gene matches: 10. The CDR3 covers 15 residues.

The rearrangement uses TRBV5-1 and TRBJ2-1; weak D call: TRBD1 (5 bases). The V gene's germline CDR1 is SGHRS and CDR2 YFSETQ. V dropped 0 bases and J dropped 5 bases, with 12 bases sitting between them. The CDR3 extends over 15 amino acids. CDR3 nucleotide sequence: TGCGCCAGCAGCTTGGGTCAGGGTACCCACAATGAGCAGTTCTTC. Its protein is CASSLGQGTHNEQFF.

In regard to this clone: An end of the junction differs from the germline gene, which may be a read error. The chain combines TRBV30 with TRBJ2-1; 10 bases line up with TRBD2. CDR3 length: 14 amino acids. Germline V CDR1 and CDR2: GTSNPN, SVGIG (reference sequence). The CDR3 loop reads CAWSRLAGYNEQFF. The CDR3 DNA reads as TGTGCCTGGAGTAGACTAGCGGGTTACAATGAACAGTTCTTC.

This chain joins TRBV5-5 and TRBJ2-1; no firm D call. Trimming took off 2 bases at V and 4 bases at J, with 10 bases between the two ends. CDR1 and CDR2 (germline): SGHKS, YYEKEE (reference sequence). This CDR3 has 14 amino acids. The CDR3: CASSFLEIYNEQFF. CDR3 DNA sequence: TGTGCCAGCAGCTTTTTGGAGATTTACAATGAGCAGTTCTTC. The complete variable domain, with remaining parts taken from reference TRBV5-5 and TRBJ2-1, reads DAGVTQSPTHLIKTRGQQVTLRCSPISGHKSVSWYQQVLGQGPQFIFQYYEKEERGRGNFPDRFSARQFPNYSSELNVNALLLGDSALYLCASSFLEIYNEQFFGPGTRLTVL.

The genes are TRBV28 and TRBJ1-2; D perhaps matches TRBD1 (5 bases). V lost 5 bases, J lost 4 bases, and 14 bases lay in between. Per germline, CDR1 MDHEN and CDR2 SYDVKM. The CDR3 contains 14 residues. The CDR3 sequence is CASSPAEGLYGYTF. The CDR3 bases are TGTGCCAGCAGTCCCGCGGAGGGGCTCTATGGCTACACCTTC.

The chain couples TRBV6-1 to TRBJ1-5; 7 bases match TRBD1. The CDR3 is 15 amino acids. With 2 bases clipped from V and 1 base from J, the junction kept 2 bases outside the gene matches. The germline V gene has CDR1 MNHNS and CDR2 SASEGT. CDR3 region: CASSESGQSNQPQHF. The CDR3, as DNA: TGTGCCAGCAGTGAATCGGGACAGAGCAATCAGCCCCAGCATTTT.

This sequence joins TRBV19 and TRBJ1-5, with D perhaps TRBD1 (5 bases). The CDR3 loop spans 15 amino acids. Trimming removed 5 bases from V and 2 bases from J, with 13 bases in between. The V gene's germline CDR1 is LNHDA and CDR2 SQIVND (reference sequence). The CDR3 bases are TGTGCCAGTAGTGACCGGAGGGGAGGCAATCAGCCCCAGCATTTT. Its translation: CASSDRRGGNQPQHF.

V is TRBV28 and J is TRBJ1-6; D is possibly TRBD1 (5 bases). Per the germline V gene, CDR1 is MDHEN and CDR2 is SYDVKM. The CDR3 covers 15 residues. Trimming cost V 6 bases and J 6 bases, with 15 bases left between them. In DNA form, the CDR3 reads TGTGCCAGCAGAATAGGTGGACAAATTAATTCACCCCTCCACTTT. It is translated as CASRIGGQINSPLHF.

The chain links TRBV19 to TRBJ1-5; a possible D gene is TRBD1 (5 bases). The length of the CDR3 is 14 residues. V was clipped by 3 bases and J by 6 bases, with 12 bases between them. Germline CDR1 LNHDA, CDR2 SQIVND (reference sequence). CDR3 sequence (DNA): TGTGCCAGTAGTATTCGGGGGGAGAGTCAGCCCCAGCATTTT. This encodes CASSIRGESQPQHF.

The rearrangement uses TRBV14 and TRBJ2-1; 9 bases are a match to TRBD2. The CDR3 spans 15 residues. V lost 6 bases to trimming and J lost 8 bases; unmatched junction nucleotides: 11. The germline gives CDR1 SGHDN, CDR2 FVKESK. CDR3 coding DNA: TGTGCCAGCAGTCTCCACCGGACTAGCGCATATGAGCAGTTCTTC. Translation: CASSLHRTSAYEQFF.

In its sample, this clone was seen a few times. V is TRBV14 and J is TRBJ1-1, with a weak D call TRBD1 (5 bases). Trimming pared 0 bases from V and 4 bases from J, leaving 6 bases between. The CDR3 totals 13 residues. From germline, CDR1 is SGHDN and CDR2 FVKESK. Here the CDR3 DNA reads TGTGCCAGCAGCCAAGAAAGGGGCACTGAAGCTTTCTTT. Translated, it gives CASSQERGTEAFF.